The clone carrying this TCR beta chain was detected only a few times. Its antigen is not identified. This specimen belongs to a study of neurological immune-mediated disorders. About the research overall: Of the roughly 34 patients who had multiple sclerosis, around 30 had the relapsing-remitting form and 3 had the secondary progressive form.

Broader study findings: Patients with HTLV-1-associated myelopathy had the highest level of TCR clonal expansion, whereas patients with multiple sclerosis had the lowest level, falling beneath the level found in healthy controls.

The length of the CDR3 is 11 residues. Trimming removed 6 bases at V and 8 bases at J, with 10 bases between. Germline CDR1 and CDR2: SNHLY and FYNNEI. Synthesis of cDNA was performed by 5'RACE using 10-nucleotide random UMIs. Every sequencing run generated in excess of 180 million TCR-beta sequences. These sequences covered 15-18 subjects. One entry per CDR3 protein results from TCRdb running MiXCR on the 5' RACE reads. This repertoire shows approximately 66,000 distinct CDR3 sequences, about 4.9% found once; its top ten account for 6.9%. The rearrangement uses TRBV2 and TRBJ1-2, with D perhaps TRBD1 (6 bases). The TCR was taken from a man aged 30-40 years with multiple sclerosis. The sample was PBMCs. CDR3 in amino acids: CASRYREGYTF. CDR3 bases: TGTGCCAGCAGGTACAGGGAAGGCTACACCTTC.